This T cell receptor (beta chain) was recovered during a study of CXCR3-negative and CXCR3-positive naive CD8 T cells. As for the study in general: Every library held about 1.5 +/- 0.3 million TRB reads, and the total came to around 150 million.

5' RACE that incorporated UMI labels was used to prepare the TRB cDNA libraries. Reprocessing the 5' RACE reads, TCRdb reports a single entry for every CDR3 protein and omits DNA. The sample holds about 120,000 distinct CDR3 sequences. Study observations and caveats: Each naive subset displayed comparably high diversity, whereas memory CD8+ cells displayed much lower diversity. Fresh PBMCs served for most assays, and CXCR3 expression fell partially after cryopreservation. Relative to CXCR3-negative naive cells, CXCR3-positive naive cells had more hydrophobic TRB CDR3s.

Phenotypically, naive CD8+ T cells corresponded to CD45RO-CCR7+CD27+CD95-. Germline CDR1 reads MNHNS; CDR2 reads SASEGT. This CDR3 is 20 amino acids long. On this clonotype: The target antigen is unknown.

The sequenced material came from naive CXCR3+ CD8+ T cells from blood. Subset meaning: CD45RO-CCR7+CD27+CD95- naive CD8+ T cells expressing CXCR3 (TNR3+). The J gene is TRBJ2-3, the V gene TRBV6-1; TCRdb's D call, TRBD1, is unchecked because there is no DNA. This clonotype was obtained from a human donor in good health. Some clones in this sample may be carry-over from other donors' samples. CDR3: CARIRARTLGPRSSTDTQYF.